A single sample is the source of the 16 T cell receptor beta chains below, sequenced in a study of T cells in Graves' hyperthyroidism and ophthalmopathy. There were TCR beta CDR3 regions amplified from RNA transcripts. The HTBI set primed first-round TCR CDR3 RT-PCR. TCRdb fed the multiplex PCR reads into MiXCR, producing one record per CDR3 protein. This sample has hundreds of thousands of distinct CDR3 sequences, with 38% found just once. Sequenced sample: blood. The receptor set was obtained from a man aged 18 to 29 with Graves' hyperthyroidism.

This clonotype was seen many times. The chain couples TRBV2 to TRBJ1-6; no reliable D call. CDR1 is SNHLY and CDR2 is FYNNEI in the germline V gene. Trimming removed 5 bases at V and 1 base at J, with 12 bases between. The CDR3 spans 16 residues. CDR3 residues: CASSLGSPSYNSPLHF. The DNA for the CDR3 is TGTGCCAGCAGTTTGGGGAGCCCGTCCTATAATTCACCCCTCCACTTT.

This chain uses TRBV2 with TRBJ1-6, with TRBD1 as a possible D gene (6 bases). This CDR3 comprises 15 residues. The germline V gene encodes CDR1 SNHLY and CDR2 FYNNEI. Trimming took off 5 bases at V and 7 bases at J, with 15 bases between the two ends. The CDR3 protein is CASSPNTGMNSPLHF. DNA of the CDR3: TGTGCCAGCAGTCCCAACACAGGGATGAATTCACCCCTCCACTTT.

The chain employs TRBV7-2 and TRBJ1-5; D perhaps matches TRBD1 (5 bases). The germline gives CDR1 SGHTA, CDR2 FQGNSA. The V gene lost 3 bases and the J gene lost 0 bases, with 9 bases spanning the gap. The CDR3 is 15 residues long. The CDR3, as DNA: TGTGCCAGCAGCTTTAGGGGAGATAGCAATCAGCCCCAGCATTTT. It specifies CASSFRGDSNQPQHF.

Note on this clonotype: A much bigger clone sits one base away, suggesting this may be a read error. V gene TRBV29-1 combines with J gene TRBJ1-4, with a possible D match to TRBD1 (5 bases). The CDR3 loop spans 13 amino acids. Looked up from germline, CDR1 is SQVTM and CDR2 is ANQGSEA. The V gene lost 4 bases and the J gene lost 7 bases, with 13 bases spanning the gap. The CDR3 coding sequence is TGCAGCGTTGTGACCGGGGGGATTGAAAAACTGTTTTTT. Protein product: CSVVTGGIEKLFF.

The genes are TRBV11-1 and TRBJ2-7; D is perhaps TRBD2 (5 bases). CDR1 is SGHAT, CDR2 FQDESV, per germline (reference sequence). The CDR3 spans 14 residues. The V and J ends lost 7 bases and 3 bases respectively, with 16 bases between them. The CDR3 DNA is TGTGCCAGCATTGCCCCTTGGGGAGACTACGAGCAGTACTTC. Translation gives CASIAPWGDYEQYF. The variable domain in full, with the rest retrieved from reference TRBV11-1 and TRBJ2-7, is EAEVAQSPRYKITEKSQAVAFWCDPISGHATLYWYRQILGQGPELLVQFQDESVVDDSQLPKDRFSAERLKGVDSTLKIQPAELGDSAMYLCASIAPWGDYEQYFGPGTRLTVT.

The chain employs TRBV15 and TRBJ2-5, with D possibly being TRBD1 or TRBD2 (5 bases each). V was pared by 0 bases and J by 9 bases, with 17 bases between. CDR1 and CDR2 from the germline V gene are LNHNV and YYDKDF (reference sequence). The CDR3 is 15 residues long. The chain's CDR3 is CATSRDGDGEEAQYF. In DNA form, the CDR3 reads TGTGCCACCAGCAGAGATGGGGACGGTGAGGAAGCCCAGTACTTC.

This clonotype has only a few counts. The gene calls are TRBV7-3 and TRBJ2-5, with TRBD2 matching 11 bases. Per the germline V gene, CDR1 is SGHTA and CDR2 is FQGTGA. Trimming took 5 bases from V and 2 from J; bases not matched to a gene: 4. The CDR3 is made up of 15 amino acids. CDR3 region: CASSETSGEQETQYF. The CDR3 DNA reads as TGTGCCAGCAGCGAGACTAGCGGGGAACAAGAGACCCAGTACTTC. The full variable domain, rest sourced from reference TRBV7-3 and TRBJ2-5, is GAGVSQTPSNKVTEKGKYVELRCDPISGHTALYWYRQSLGQGPEFLIYFQGTGAADDSGLPNDRFFAVRPEGSVSTLKIQRTERGDSAVYLCASSETSGEQETQYFGPGTRLLVL.

The chain combines TRBV12-3 or TRBV12-4 with TRBJ1-1; D is unresolved. Trimming left V 6 bases short and J 6 bases short, with 11 bases between. This CDR3 is built from 12 residues. The CDR3 region has the DNA TGTGCCAGCAGCCGGGTGAGCGCTGAAGCTTTCTTT. Translated, it gives CASSRVSAEAFF.

This clonotype has a handful of counts. This chain links TRBV29-1 with TRBJ1-1, with TRBD1 matching 7 bases. This CDR3 contains 12 residues. CDR1 is SQVTM, CDR2 ANQGSEA, per germline. V lost 8 bases, J lost 1 base, and 4 bases stayed unmatched. For the CDR3, the DNA is TGCAGCCATCGACAGGGGAACACTGAAGCTTTCTTT. This gives the protein CSHRQGNTEAFF.

This chain uses TRBV4-1 with TRBJ1-2, with 9 bases identical to TRBD1. The trim removed 6 bases at V and 4 bases at J, leaving 3 bases unmatched. The CDR3 is made up of 13 amino acids. CDR1 and CDR2 (germline): MGHRA, YSYEKL. CDR3 loop: CASRGQGSYGYTF. The CDR3, as DNA: TGCGCCAGCAGGGGACAGGGATCCTATGGCTACACCTTC.

CDR3 coding DNA: TGCAGTGCTAGAGATAGAAGACTAGCGGGGGCCGGGGAGCTGTTTTTT. This gives the protein CSARDRRLAGAGELFF. This chain links TRBV20-1 with TRBJ2-2; 12 nucleotides line up with TRBD2. The CDR3 is 16 residues long. Trimming removed 0 bases from V and 6 bases from J; junction bases left unmatched: 5. The germline CDR1 and CDR2 sequences are DFQATT and SNEGSKA (reference sequence).

This clonotype was observed many times. The chain couples TRBV19 to TRBJ2-7; no clear D. V was pared by 5 bases and J by 0 bases, with 8 bases between. The CDR3 is 13 amino acids. CDR1 and CDR2 from the germline V gene are LNHDA and SQIVND (reference sequence). Here the CDR3 reads CASSPQSSYEQYF. The CDR3 region has the DNA TGTGCCAGTAGTCCCCAAAGCTCCTACGAGCAGTACTTC.

Concerning this clonotype itself: This may arise from a read error, as a much more abundant clone is one base away. The chain employs TRBV19 and TRBJ1-5; maybe TRBD1 (5 bases). The length of the CDR3 is 13 residues. Germline V gives CDR1 LNHDA, CDR2 SQIVND (reference sequence). V dropped 5 bases and J dropped 9 bases, with 14 bases sitting between them. The CDR3 sequence: CASSGGRGRPQHF. The CDR3 coding sequence is TGTGCCAGTAGTGGGGGACGCGGGCGGCCCCAGCATTTT.

This clonotype was found many times. The chain has TRBV29-1 and TRBJ1-1; 9 nucleotides line up with TRBD1. In germline, CDR1 is SQVTM, CDR2 ANQGSEA. This CDR3 is 13 amino acids long. J gave up 1 base and V 6 bases, and 3 bases lay outside the gene matches. The CDR3 region has the DNA TGCAGCGTGCGGACAGGGGCGAACACTGAAGCTTTCTTT. Its protein product is CSVRTGANTEAFF.

The chain combines TRBV15 with TRBJ1-2; tentatively, D is TRBD1 (6 bases). This CDR3 has 13 amino acids. Germline V lookup: CDR1 LNHNV, CDR2 YYDKDF (reference sequence). V was trimmed by 3 bases and J by 7 bases, leaving 12 bases between them. The chain's CDR3 is CATSSSQGRGYTF. CDR3 nucleotide sequence: TGTGCCACCAGCAGCTCACAGGGACGTGGCTACACCTTC.

In this sample, this clonotype turned up a few times. Written as DNA, the CDR3 is TGCGCCAGCAGCCAAGGAGAAAGGGGCTACGAGCAGTACTTC. This gives the protein CASSQGERGYEQYF. The rearrangement links TRBV4-1 to TRBJ2-7; the D gene is possibly TRBD1 (5 bases). CDR1 and CDR2 (germline): MGHRA, YSYEKL. With 1 base removed from V and 3 bases from J, the gap between germline ends came to 10 bases. This CDR3 is built from 14 residues.